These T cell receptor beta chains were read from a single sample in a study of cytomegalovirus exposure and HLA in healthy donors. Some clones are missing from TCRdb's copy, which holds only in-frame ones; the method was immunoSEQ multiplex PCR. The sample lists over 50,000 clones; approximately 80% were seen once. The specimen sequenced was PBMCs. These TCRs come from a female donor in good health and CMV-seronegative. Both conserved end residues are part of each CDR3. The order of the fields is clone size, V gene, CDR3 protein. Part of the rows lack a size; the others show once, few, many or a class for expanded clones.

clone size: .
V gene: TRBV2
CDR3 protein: CASSRGTGSSNSPLHF

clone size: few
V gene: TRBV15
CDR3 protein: CATSRSRTGQETQYF

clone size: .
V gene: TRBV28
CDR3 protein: CASSLPGQGVLAFGYTF

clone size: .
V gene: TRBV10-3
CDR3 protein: CATSTDLNTEAFF

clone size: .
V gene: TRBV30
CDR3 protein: CAWSPTSISYEQYF

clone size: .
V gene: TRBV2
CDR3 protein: CASNLAQLSNEQFF

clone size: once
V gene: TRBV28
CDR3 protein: CASLNFNQPQHF

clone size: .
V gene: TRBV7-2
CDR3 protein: CASSPGLMYQETQYF

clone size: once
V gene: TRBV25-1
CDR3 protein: CASMSPPGHTYEQYF

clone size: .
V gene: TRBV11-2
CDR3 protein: CASSLDSPRGNEQFF

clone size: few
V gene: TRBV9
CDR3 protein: CASGQLADYNEQFF

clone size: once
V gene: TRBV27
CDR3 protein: CASSLGSGVNSPLHF

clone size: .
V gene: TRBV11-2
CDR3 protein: CASSPEQGTEAFF

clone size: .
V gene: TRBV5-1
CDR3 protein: CASSLGRGGVTDTQYF

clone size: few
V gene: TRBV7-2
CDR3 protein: CASSASRGRSTDTQYF

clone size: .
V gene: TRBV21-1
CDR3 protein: CASMILAGYDCEQYF

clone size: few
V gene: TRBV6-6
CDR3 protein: CASKGVNTEAFF

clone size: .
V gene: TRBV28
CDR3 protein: CASSVVLGIDEQFF

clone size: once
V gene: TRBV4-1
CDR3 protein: CASSQGLLTEAFF

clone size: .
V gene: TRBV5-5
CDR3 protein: CASSLSGDNYGYTF

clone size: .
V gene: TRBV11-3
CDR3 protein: CASSLNGIDTEAFF

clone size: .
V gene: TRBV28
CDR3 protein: CASGGVPDTQYF

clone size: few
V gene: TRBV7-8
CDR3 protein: CASSRGQGPYEQYF

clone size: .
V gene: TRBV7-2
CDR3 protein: CASSLTPQTSGRGAGELFF

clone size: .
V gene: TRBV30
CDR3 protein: CAWSVLGDIRPSYEQYF

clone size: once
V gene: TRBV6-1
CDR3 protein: CASSEGTGYDEKLFF

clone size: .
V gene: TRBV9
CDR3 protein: CASSTQITGRTSYNEQFF

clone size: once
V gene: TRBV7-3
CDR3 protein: CASSQGSYNEQFF

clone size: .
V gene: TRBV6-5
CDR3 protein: CASSGLGVRGETQYF

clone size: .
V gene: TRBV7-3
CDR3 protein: CASSLTGLAPKPTDTQYF

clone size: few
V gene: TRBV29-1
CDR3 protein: CSVERDRTKNIQYF

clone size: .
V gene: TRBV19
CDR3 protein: CASSIAVNEQFF

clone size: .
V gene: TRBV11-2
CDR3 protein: CASSHSAGELFF

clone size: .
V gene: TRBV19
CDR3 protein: CASSIRTGPNTEAFF

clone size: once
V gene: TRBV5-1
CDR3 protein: CASSPTGSQPQHF

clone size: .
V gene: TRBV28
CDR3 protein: CASSRTGYYGYTF

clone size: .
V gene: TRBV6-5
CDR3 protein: CASSQGSATGNTIYF

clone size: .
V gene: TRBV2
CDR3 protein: CASSVGTSETYEQYF

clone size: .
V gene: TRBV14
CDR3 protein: CASSRGVRGGVDTQYF

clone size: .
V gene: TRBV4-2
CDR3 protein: CASSQRSGGATDTQYF

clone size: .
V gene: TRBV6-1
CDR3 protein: CASSEGQEAGELFF

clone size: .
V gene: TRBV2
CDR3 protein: CASRGEGPYEQYF

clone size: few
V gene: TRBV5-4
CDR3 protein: CASSLFSRDSQETQYF

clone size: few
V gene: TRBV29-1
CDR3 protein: CSVVLAGVETQYF

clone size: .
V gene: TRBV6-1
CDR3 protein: CASNRQGAGGNTIYF